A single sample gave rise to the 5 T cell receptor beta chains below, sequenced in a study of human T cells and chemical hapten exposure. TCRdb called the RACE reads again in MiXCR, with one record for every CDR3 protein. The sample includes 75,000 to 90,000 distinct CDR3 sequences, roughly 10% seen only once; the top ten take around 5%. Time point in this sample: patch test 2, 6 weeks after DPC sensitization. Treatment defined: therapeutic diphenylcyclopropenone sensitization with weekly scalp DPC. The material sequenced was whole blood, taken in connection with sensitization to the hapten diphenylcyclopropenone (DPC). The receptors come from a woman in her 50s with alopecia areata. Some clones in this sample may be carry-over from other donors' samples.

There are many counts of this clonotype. CDR3 nucleotides: TGCAGTGCTAAGGGGGGCGTTAGCTCCTACAATGAGCAGTTCTTC. Translated, it gives CSAKGGVSSYNEQFF. The chain recombines TRBV20-1 with TRBJ2-1; either TRBD1 or TRBD2 may supply D (6 bases each). The CDR3 totals 15 residues. The germline V gene has CDR1 DFQATT and CDR2 SNEGSKA (reference sequence). V was trimmed by 4 bases and J by 0 bases, leaving 13 bases between them.

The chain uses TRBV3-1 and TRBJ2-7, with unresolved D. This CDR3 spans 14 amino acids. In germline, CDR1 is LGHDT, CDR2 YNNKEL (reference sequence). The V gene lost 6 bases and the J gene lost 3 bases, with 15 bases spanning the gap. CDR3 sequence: CASSLGVANYEQYF. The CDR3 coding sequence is TGTGCCAGCAGTTTGGGCGTAGCTAACTACGAGCAGTACTTC.

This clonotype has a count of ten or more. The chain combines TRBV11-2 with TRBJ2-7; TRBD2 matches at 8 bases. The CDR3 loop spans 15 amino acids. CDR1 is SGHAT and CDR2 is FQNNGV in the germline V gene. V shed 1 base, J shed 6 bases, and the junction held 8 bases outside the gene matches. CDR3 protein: CASSLVPGGRSEQYF. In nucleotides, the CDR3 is TGTGCCAGCAGCTTAGTTCCGGGAGGGAGGTCCGAGCAGTACTTC.

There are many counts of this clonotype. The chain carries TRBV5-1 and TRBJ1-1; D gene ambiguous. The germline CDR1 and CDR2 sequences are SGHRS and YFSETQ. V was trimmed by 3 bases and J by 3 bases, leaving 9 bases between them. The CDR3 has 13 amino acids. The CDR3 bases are TGCGCCAGCAGCTCGCATACGGACACTGAAGCTTTCTTT. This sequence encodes CASSSHTDTEAFF.

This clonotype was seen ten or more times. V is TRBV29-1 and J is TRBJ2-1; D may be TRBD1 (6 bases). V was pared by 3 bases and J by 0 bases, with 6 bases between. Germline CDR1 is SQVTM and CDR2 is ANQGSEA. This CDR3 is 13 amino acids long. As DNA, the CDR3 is TGCAGCGTTGACAGGGGCTCCTACAATGAGCAGTTCTTC. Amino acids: CSVDRGSYNEQFF.